There are a few counts of the clone carrying this T cell receptor beta chain. The antigen is undetermined. The sample belongs to a study of identical twins. Overall study findings and caveats: Reduced insertions were recorded for abundant cord blood beta clonotypes, with no such pattern in memory repertoires.

A universal primer site was incorporated via template switching, and the cDNA contained unique molecular identifiers. TCRdb fed the 5' RACE reads into MiXCR, producing one record per CDR3 protein. The sample shows approximately 530,000 distinct CDR3 sequences, approximately 20% of them seen only once. The CDR3 is 16 residues long. Trimming shortened V by 1 base and J by 4 bases, and 14 bases separated the two germline ends. These data also featured in a second study, about yellow fever vaccine responses in identical twins.

The clonotype was recovered from a woman younger than 35 in good health. The V gene is TRBV12-3 or TRBV12-4, the J gene TRBJ1-5, with D possibly matching TRBD1 (5 bases). Sequenced sample: CD4+ T cells sorted from blood. Here the CDR3 DNA reads TGTGCCAGCAGTTTAGGGGGGAATATCGGAAATCAGCCCCAGCATTTT. As protein: CASSLGGNIGNQPQHF.